The 22 T cell receptor beta chains below come from one sample, sequenced in a study of blood T cell repertoires in COVID-19. Profiled with immunoSEQ multiplex PCR; TCRdb holds only in-frame clones, not every one. The data contain about 75,000 clones, 74% of them singletons. The sequenced sample consisted of peripheral blood. The receptor set was obtained from a human donor with acute or convalescent COVID-19. The donor label of this sample is uncertain.

The count of this clone is one. J is TRBJ2-4 and V is TRBV13; tentatively, D is TRBD1 (5 bases). Germline CDR1 PRHDT, CDR2 FYEKMQ (reference sequence). This CDR3 spans 18 amino acids. V was shortened by 5 bases and J by 0 bases, with 20 bases between the two germline ends. The CDR3, as DNA: TGTGCCAGCAGCGACCGGCAAAGGGGAACACTAGCCAAAAACATTCAGTACTTC. Protein: CASSDRQRGTLAKNIQYF.

The rearrangement joins TRBV4-3 to TRBJ2-1; a possible D gene is TRBD2 (5 bases). The germline CDR1 and CDR2 sequences are LGHNA and YSLEER. Trimming removed 0 bases at V and 8 bases at J, with 8 bases between. The CDR3 totals 13 residues. The CDR3 nucleotides are TGCGCCAGCAGCCAAGACCTCGGGGATGAGCAGTTCTTC. It translates to CASSQDLGDEQFF.

This rearrangement joins TRBV28 to TRBJ2-7; D might be TRBD2 (5 bases). Per germline, CDR1 MDHEN and CDR2 SYDVKM. V lost 8 bases and J 6 bases, leaving 17 bases between the germline ends. The CDR3 runs 13 residues. This CDR3 reads CASFRRSLFEQYF. In nucleotides, the CDR3 is TGTGCCAGCTTTCGGAGGTCCCTCTTCGAGCAGTACTTC.

This chain connects TRBV14 to TRBJ1-2, with a possible D match to TRBD1 (5 bases). This CDR3 is 14 amino acids long. CDR1 and CDR2 (germline): SGHDN, FVKESK. V was shortened by 2 bases and J by 4 bases, with 11 bases between the two germline ends. CDR3 residues: CASSQQTAFYGYTF. The CDR3 region has the DNA TGTGCCAGCAGCCAACAGACAGCTTTCTATGGCTACACCTTC.

V and J are TRBV12-3 or TRBV12-4 and TRBJ1-1, with D perhaps matching TRBD1 (6 bases). CDR3 length equals 12 residues. With 5 bases removed from V and 4 bases from J, the gap between germline ends came to 8 bases. The CDR3 is CASSRTVTEAFF. In nucleotides, the CDR3 is TGTGCCAGCAGTAGGACAGTCACTGAAGCTTTCTTT.

The CDR3 is CASSLVRTSGTQYF. The CDR3 nucleotides are TGTGCCAGCAGCTTAGTCCGGACTTCGGGGACCCAGTACTTC. This chain links TRBV11-2 with TRBJ2-5, with TRBD2 as a possible D gene (5 bases). The CDR3 has 14 residues. V was trimmed by 1 base and J by 7 bases, leaving 13 bases between them. The germline CDR1 and CDR2 sequences are SGHAT and FQNNGV.

The chain carries TRBV6-5 and TRBJ2-1; 13 bases agree with TRBD2. Germline V lookup: CDR1 MNHEY, CDR2 SVGAGI. Losses at the gene ends were 6 bases for V and 6 bases for J; bases not matched to a gene: 5. The length of the CDR3 is 15 residues. CDR3 amino acids: CASSLTSGRFNEQFF. The DNA of the CDR3 is TGTGCCAGCAGCCTGACTAGCGGGAGGTTCAATGAGCAGTTCTTC.

This clone was observed at least ten times. The rearrangement uses TRBV6-2 or TRBV6-3 and TRBJ2-7; no reliable D call. CDR1 MNHEY and CDR2 SVGEGT come from the germline V gene. Trimming pared 0 bases from V and 7 bases from J, leaving 13 bases between. The CDR3 covers 14 residues. CDR3 sequence reads: CASSYSAAAWEQYF. DNA for the CDR3: TGTGCCAGCAGTTACTCGGCGGCAGCGTGGGAGCAGTACTTC.

The chain uses TRBV19 and TRBJ1-2; D perhaps matches TRBD1 (5 bases). The V and J ends lost 7 bases and 2 bases respectively, with 20 bases between them. The CDR3 has 16 amino acids. The germline CDR1 and CDR2 sequences are LNHDA and SQIVND (reference sequence). The DNA for the CDR3 is TGTGCCAGTACCGACATTGGGGGGTTAAGAAACTATGGCTACACCTTC. Protein product: CASTDIGGLRNYGYTF.

The chain's CDR3 is CASSVWATGELFF. In nucleotides, the CDR3 is TGTGCCAGCAGCGTTTGGGCCACCGGGGAGCTGTTTTTT. This chain joins TRBV9 and TRBJ2-2; no clear D gene. Germline V gene data show CDR1 as SGDLS and CDR2 as YYNGEE. V was shortened by 2 bases and J by 4 bases, with 6 bases between the two germline ends. The CDR3 loop spans 13 amino acids. Based on the CDR3 plus reference TRBV9 and TRBJ2-2, the full variable domain is DSGVTQTPKHLITATGQRVTLRCSPRSGDLSVYWYQQSLDQGLQFLIQYYNGEERAKGNILERFSAQQFPDLHSELNLSSLELGDSALYFCASSVWATGELFFGEGSRLTVL.

V gene TRBV6-1 combines with J gene TRBJ2-5; D is perhaps TRBD1 (6 bases). The V gene lost 3 bases and the J gene lost 7 bases, with 15 bases spanning the gap. The length of the CDR3 is 14 residues. Germline CDR1 MNHNS, CDR2 SASEGT. CDR3 loop: CASSEAGVVVTQYF. The CDR3 DNA follows: TGTGCCAGCAGTGAGGCAGGGGTTGTTGTGACCCAGTACTTC.

The chain employs TRBV6-5 and TRBJ2-2, with D perhaps TRBD1 (5 bases). The CDR3 spans 14 residues. V shed 7 bases and J shed 6 bases, with 15 bases lying between them. CDR1 and CDR2 from the germline V gene are MNHEY and SVGAGI. CDR3 DNA sequence: TGTGCCAGCACCGCGACTCAGGGTCCCGGGGAGCTGTTTTTT. Amino acids: CASTATQGPGELFF.

This chain uses TRBV6-6 with TRBJ1-6; tentatively, D is TRBD1 (6 bases). There are 15 residues in the CDR3. Trimming removed 6 bases at V and 3 bases at J, with 12 bases between. Germline V lookup: CDR1 MNHNY, CDR2 SVGAGI (reference sequence). CDR3 protein: CASRQTGLYNSPLHF. In DNA form, the CDR3 reads TGTGCCAGCAGGCAGACAGGCCTCTATAATTCACCCCTCCACTTT.

In this sample, this clone turned up a few times. The chain links TRBV6-1 to TRBJ2-4; D is unclear. V gave up 1 base and J gave up 7 bases, with 8 bases separating them. This CDR3 is built from 13 residues. Germline V CDR1 and CDR2: MNHNS, SASEGT. The CDR3 sequence: CASSEVRGNIQYF. CDR3 nucleotides: TGTGCCAGCAGTGAAGTACGCGGTAACATTCAGTACTTC.

The chain uses TRBV7-8 and TRBJ1-4, with 9 bases fitting TRBD1. The J segment lost 4 bases and the V segment lost 5 bases, leaving 8 bases of the junction unmatched. CDR1 and CDR2 (germline): SGHVS, FQNEAQ. The CDR3 consists of 16 residues. The CDR3 region is CASSRRTGEVNEKLFF. CDR3 nucleotide sequence: TGTGCCAGCAGCCGCCGGACAGGGGAAGTTAATGAAAAACTGTTTTTT.

V gene TRBV28 combines with J gene TRBJ1-6; no firm D call. V was trimmed by 5 bases and J by 2 bases, leaving 10 bases between them. Germline V gene lookup returns CDR1 MDHEN and CDR2 SYDVKM. The CDR3 covers 15 residues. The CDR3 DNA is TGTGCCAGCAGTAAGAGGAGCCCCTATAATTCACCCCTCCACTTT. Translating gives CASSKRSPYNSPLHF. The full variable domain, in which reference TRBV28 and TRBJ1-6 provide the parts outside the CDR3, is DVKVTQSSRYLVKRTGEKVFLECVQDMDHENMFWYRQDPGLGLRLIYFSYDVKMKEKGDIPEGYSVSREKKERFSLILESASTNQTSMYLCASSKRSPYNSPLHFGNGTRLTVT.

V gene TRBV6-1 combines with J gene TRBJ1-4, with 7 nucleotides matching TRBD1. Trimming at V came to 4 bases and at J to 3 bases, leaving 14 bases not matched to a gene. The CDR3 runs to 18 residues. The germline V gene has CDR1 MNHNS and CDR2 SASEGT. This CDR3 is CASSGRTGYNRANEKLFF. As DNA, the CDR3 is TGTGCCAGCAGTGGTAGGACAGGCTACAATCGGGCTAATGAAAAACTGTTTTTT.

The chain has TRBV3-1 (or the pseudogene TRBV3-2) and TRBJ1-2; the D is unclear. This CDR3 is built from 12 residues. V was clipped by 1 base and J by 14 bases, with 14 bases between them. The V gene's germline CDR1 is LGHDT and CDR2 YNNKEL (reference sequence). CDR3 nucleotides: TGTGCCAGCAGCCAAGCTCGTCAGGCTTGGACCTTC. Encoded protein: CASSQARQAWTF.

The V and J genes are TRBV11-2 and TRBJ2-7, with D perhaps matching TRBD2 (5 bases). The germline V and J ends were trimmed by 1 base and 3 bases, with 10 bases remaining between them. There are 14 residues in the CDR3. CDR1 is SGHAT, CDR2 FQNNGV, per germline. The CDR3 reads CASSLVLRGYEQYV. The CDR3 region has the DNA TGTGCCAGCAGCTTAGTGCTCCGGGGCTACGAGCAGTACGTC.

This sequence joins TRBV19 and TRBJ1-5; 7 bases map to TRBD1. With 10 bases clipped from V and 3 bases from J, the junction kept 3 bases outside the gene matches. Per germline, CDR1 LNHDA and CDR2 SQIVND (reference sequence). This CDR3 has 12 amino acids. In nucleotides, the CDR3 is TGTGCCACCGGGACAGACAATCAGCCCCAGCATTTT. The encoded protein is CATGTDNQPQHF.

The CDR3 spells CASRGDPGLADMSSYNEQFF. CDR3 sequence (DNA): TGTGCCAGCAGAGGGGACCCGGGACTAGCCGATATGAGCTCCTACAATGAGCAGTTCTTC. The chain uses TRBV5-8 and TRBJ2-1, with 9 nucleotides matching TRBD2. Germline V CDR1 and CDR2: SGHTS, YDEGEE. The CDR3 extends over 20 amino acids. V gave up 5 bases and J gave up 0 bases; unmatched junction bases: 18.

This rearrangement joins TRBV6-5 to TRBJ2-7; perhaps TRBD1 as D (5 bases). There are 14 residues in the CDR3. V lost 10 bases to trimming and J lost 6 bases, with 22 bases between them. Germline V gives CDR1 MNHEY, CDR2 SVGAGI. The DNA for the CDR3 is TGTGCCACCACTCGGTTGGGGCAGTTCGGCGAGCAGTACTTC. Encoded protein: CATTRLGQFGEQYF.